The rows below give T cell receptor beta chains drawn from one sample of a study of CD8 T cells in Susac syndrome. TCRdb re-called the immunoSEQ multiplex PCR reads through MiXCR, storing one row per CDR3 protein. Here the sample spans about 120,000 distinct CDR3 sequences, 94% being singletons. Material: CD4+ T cells from PBMCs. These receptors came from a human donor in good health. Each CDR3 is given with its conserved first and last residue. A D gene is named only where the DNA matches it firmly. The listing skips clone size in some rows; elsewhere it reads once, few, many or a size class.

size	V	J	D	CDR3	DNA
NA	TRBV20-1	TRBJ2-5	NA	CSARVGGGYQETQYF	TGCAGTGCTAGAGTGGGGGGAGGATACCAAGAGACCCAGTACTTC
NA	TRBV5-1	TRBJ1-1	TRBD1	CASSFELTGTANTEAFF	TGCGCCAGCAGCTTCGAATTAACCGGGACAGCCAACACTGAAGCTTTCTTT
NA	TRBV6-2/TRBV6-3	TRBJ2-7	NA	CASSYVRSEQYF	TGTGCCAGCAGTTACGTTAGGAGCGAGCAGTACTTC
NA	TRBV28	TRBJ1-1	NA	CASRDPVGEAFF	TGTGCCAGCAGGGACCCGGTTGGGGAAGCTTTCTTT
NA	TRBV27	TRBJ2-7	TRBD1	CASAPGQGARIHEQYF	TGTGCCAGCGCCCCGGGACAGGGGGCGCGAATCCACGAGCAGTACTTC
NA	TRBV20-1	TRBJ1-1	NA	CSATTGSTEAFF	TGCAGTGCTACAACAGGGTCCACTGAAGCTTTCTTT
NA	TRBV19	TRBJ2-1	NA	CASSRSSYNEQFF	TGTGCCAGTAGTAGAAGCTCCTACAATGAGCAGTTCTTC
NA	TRBV3-1	TRBJ2-5	TRBD1	CASSTRQGTYQETQYF	TGTGCCAGCAGCACTCGACAGGGGACGTACCAAGAGACCCAGTACTTC
NA	TRBV4-3	TRBJ2-5	NA	CASSATVTSETQYF	TGCGCCAGCAGCGCAACGGTTACATCGGAGACCCAGTACTTC
NA	TRBV3-1	TRBJ2-5	TRBD2	CASSQLAEETQYF	TGTGCCAGCAGCCAACTAGCGGAAGAGACCCAGTACTTC
NA	TRBV30	TRBJ1-5	TRBD1	CAWSAGGNQPQHF	TGTGCCTGGAGTGCAGGGGGTAATCAGCCCCAGCATTTT
NA	TRBV18	TRBJ2-7	TRBD1	CASSLGTGGSYEQYF	TGTGCCAGCTCACTCGGGACAGGGGGCTCCTACGAGCAGTACTTC
NA	TRBV9	TRBJ2-3	NA	CASSPGLQDTDTQYF	TGTGCCAGCAGCCCGGGACTGCAAGACACAGATACGCAGTATTTT
NA	TRBV3-1	TRBJ2-7	NA	CASSPGVAYEQYF	TGTGCCAGCAGCCCCGGGGTTGCATACGAGCAGTACTTC
NA	TRBV3-1	TRBJ2-7	NA	CASSPSGTINYEQYF	TGTGCCAGCAGCCCCTCTGGGACAATTAACTACGAGCAGTACTTC
NA	TRBV11-2	TRBJ1-2	NA	CASSLALGQSGYTF	TGTGCCAGCAGCTTAGCACTTGGACAGTCTGGCTACACCTTC
NA	TRBV18	TRBJ2-3	TRBD2	CASSPPRLAGGTDTQYF	TGTGCCAGCTCACCACCGAGGCTAGCGGGAGGAACAGATACGCAGTATTTT
NA	TRBV27	TRBJ1-1	NA	CASSLSRRVTEAFF	TGTGCCAGCAGTTTATCCAGAAGGGTTACTGAAGCTTTCTTT
NA	TRBV6-1	TRBJ2-5	NA	CASSEAEQTQETQYF	TGTGCCAGCAGTGAAGCAGAACAGACACAAGAGACCCAGTACTTC
once	TRBV6-1	TRBJ2-6	NA	CASQTGLLPGGANVLTF	TGTGCCAGCCAGACGGGACTCCTACCGGGAGGGGCCAACGTCCTGACTTTC
NA	TRBV5-1	TRBJ2-7	TRBD2	CASSVAAGDYEQYF	TGCGCCAGCAGCGTAGCTGCGGGAGACTACGAGCAGTACTTC
NA	TRBV12-5	TRBJ2-5	TRBD2	CASAPGTSGPQETQYF	TGTGCTAGTGCCCCCGGGACTAGCGGGCCCCAAGAGACCCAGTACTTC
NA	TRBV28	TRBJ2-3	TRBD2	CASSFGGRADTQYF	TGTGCCAGCAGTTTTGGCGGGAGGGCAGATACGCAGTATTTT
NA	TRBV3-1	TRBJ2-3	TRBD1	CASSQNPQTTGMADTQYF	TGTGCCAGCAGCCAGAATCCCCAGACGACAGGGATGGCAGATACGCAGTATTTT
NA	TRBV7-8	TRBJ2-7	TRBD2	CASSATLAGGLEQYF	TGTGCCAGCAGCGCCACGCTAGCGGGAGGGCTCGAGCAGTACTTC